These 21 T cell receptor beta chains were sequenced from one sample in a study of T cells in Graves' hyperthyroidism and ophthalmopathy. Using RNA transcripts as the source, TCR beta CDR3 regions were amplified. An initial round of RT-PCR targeting the TCR CDR3 relied on the HTBI primer set. TCRdb re-called the multiplex PCR reads through MiXCR, storing one row per CDR3 protein. The table records roughly 30,000 distinct CDR3 sequences, around 40% of them present only once. What was sequenced was blood. These TCRs come from a woman in her 30s with Graves' hyperthyroidism.

This clonotype came up once. V is TRBV20-1 and J is TRBJ2-1; TRBD2 agrees at 11 bases. The CDR3 extends over 13 amino acids. Trimming cost V 8 bases and J 7 bases; bases outside gene matches: 7. In germline, CDR1 is DFQATT, CDR2 SNEGSKA (reference sequence). This CDR3 is CSSIAGGRNEQFF. The CDR3 DNA follows: TGCAGTTCTATAGCGGGAGGGCGGAATGAGCAGTTCTTC.

This clonotype was seen once. No DNA is shown, since the ends of the CDR3 on it are uncertain; the CDR3 is the one TCRdb lists. The CDR3: CASSFYICSARDRRYRYTF. The chain recombines TRBV27 with TRBJ1-2. CDR1 and CDR2 (germline): MNHEY, SMNVEV (reference sequence). Both ends counted, the CDR3 spans 19 residues.

This clonotype has at least ten counts. The J gene is TRBJ2-5, the V gene TRBV5-4, with D uncertain. The CDR3 is made up of 14 amino acids. In germline, CDR1 is SGHNT, CDR2 YYREEE (reference sequence). Deletions cut 3 bases from V and 3 bases from J, with 12 bases between. The CDR3 DNA sequence: TGTGCCAGCAGCTATCGCGGCCTCAAAGAGACCCAGTACTTC. Translation gives CASSYRGLKETQYF.

On this clonotype: Possible read error: a much larger clone is one base away. The V call is TRBV27, the J call TRBJ2-1; D not certain. V was cut by 5 bases and J by 9 bases, with 14 bases left in between. The CDR3 covers 13 residues. Germline CDR1 and CDR2: MNHEY and SMNVEV (reference sequence). CDR3 residues: CASSDLEVGEQFF. The DNA for the CDR3 is TGTGCCAGCAGTGACTTAGAGGTGGGTGAGCAGTTCTTC.

In this sample, this clonotype turned up many times. The rearrangement joins TRBV28 to TRBJ1-4; a weak D match, TRBD1 (5 bases). Germline V CDR1 and CDR2: MDHEN, SYDVKM. CDR3 length equals 14 residues. V was clipped by 4 bases and J by 8 bases, with 14 bases between them. The CDR3 here is CASSWDLGREKLFF. The CDR3 nucleotides are TGTGCCAGCAGTTGGGACTTGGGTAGGGAAAAACTGTTTTTT.

By share, this clonotype counts as medium-sized (0.01 to 0.1%). The chain uses TRBV20-1 and TRBJ1-6; 10 nucleotides match TRBD1. Trimming at V came to 5 bases and at J to 7 bases, leaving 5 bases not matched to a gene. There are 14 residues in the CDR3. Germline V gene data show CDR1 as DFQATT and CDR2 as SNEGSKA (reference sequence). The CDR3 bases are TGCAGTGCTCGAAGGACAGGGGGAAATTCACCCCTCCACTTT. Its protein is CSARRTGGNSPLHF.

With regard to this clonotype: The final CDR3 position lacks the conserved phenylalanine or tryptophan, pointing to a likely read error. The V call is TRBV11-2, the J call TRBJ2-7, with D possibly being TRBD2 (5 bases). In germline, CDR1 is SGHAT, CDR2 FQNNGV. This CDR3 spans 15 amino acids. CDR3: CASRKTGDGLYGQYS. The CDR3 DNA reads as TGTGCCAGCAGAAAGACCGGGGATGGGTTGTACGGGCAGTACTCC.

This chain connects TRBV24-1 to TRBJ1-5, with D hard to call. From germline, CDR1 is KGHDR and CDR2 SFDVKD. The CDR3 is 10 residues long. V was trimmed by 9 bases and J by 6 bases, leaving 5 bases between them. CDR3 residues: CATGRQPQHF. CDR3 in DNA: TGTGCCACCGGACGTCAGCCCCAGCATTTT.

This clonotype has ten or more counts. This chain's CDR3 is CASSPGIPTPGHGYTF. Written as DNA, the CDR3 is TGTGCCAGCAGCCCGGGAATTCCTACTCCCGGGCATGGCTACACCTTC. The chain links TRBV6-1 to TRBJ1-2; no clear D. V was clipped by 6 bases and J by 6 bases, with 23 bases between them. From germline, CDR1 is MNHNS and CDR2 SASEGT. This CDR3 is 16 amino acids long.

The chain recombines TRBV20-1 with TRBJ1-1; 9 bases match TRBD1. The CDR3 consists of 14 residues. The germline gives CDR1 DFQATT, CDR2 SNEGSKA (reference sequence). Germline trimming cut 2 bases from V and 5 bases from J; bases unmatched to any gene: 6. The CDR3 DNA follows: TGCAGTGCTAGATTGAACAGGGGGCTTACTGAAGCTTTCTTT. Encoded protein: CSARLNRGLTEAFF.

This clonotype has at least ten counts. The chain recombines TRBV7-3 with TRBJ2-5; D gene uncertain. The CDR3 length is 12 residues. Deletions cut 5 bases from V and 5 bases from J, with 9 bases between. Germline V gene sequence: CDR1 SGHTA, CDR2 FQGTGA. DNA of the CDR3: TGTGCCAGCAGCCCCAGTGGGGAGACCCAGTACTTC. This encodes CASSPSGETQYF.

This clonotype has at least ten counts. The rearrangement uses TRBV27 and TRBJ1-2, with 7 bases matching TRBD1. This CDR3 contains 15 residues. The V segment lost 3 bases and the J segment 1 base; nucleotides outside the gene matches: 5. Per the germline V gene, CDR1 is MNHEY and CDR2 is SMNVEV (reference sequence). The CDR3 DNA reads TGTGCCAGCAGTTTTGTGGGACAGCTTAACTATGGCTACACCTTC. Protein sequence: CASSFVGQLNYGYTF.

In regard to this clonotype: The junction differs from germline at one of its ends, possibly a read error. This chain connects TRBV5-1 to TRBJ2-3, with D unclear. Germline V CDR1 and CDR2: SGHRS, YFSETQ. This CDR3 contains 15 residues. CDR3 in amino acids: CASSLAEDVTNTQYF. In DNA form, the CDR3 reads TGCGCTAGCAGCTTGGCCGAGGATGTCACAAATACGCAGTATTTT. The full variable domain, in which reference TRBV5-1 and TRBJ2-3 provide the parts outside the CDR3, is KAGVTQTPRYLIKTRGQQVTLSCSPISGHRSVSWYQQTPGQGLQFLFEYFSETQRNKGNFPGRFSGRQFSNSRSEMNVSTLELGDSALYLCASSLAEDVTNTQYFGPGTRLTVL.

The chain combines TRBV6-2 or TRBV6-3 with TRBJ2-3, with TRBD2 matching over 9 bases. The CDR3 consists of 14 residues. Germline CDR1 MNHEY, CDR2 SVGEGT. Trimming at V came to 5 bases and at J to 8 bases, leaving 8 bases not matched to a gene. CDR3 nucleotides: TGTGCCAGCAGTGCTAGCGGGACAGCAGGTACGCAGTATTTT. Translation: CASSASGTAGTQYF.

This clonotype was seen ten or more times. This sequence joins TRBV28 and TRBJ2-1; possible D gene TRBD2, 6 bases. Germline V CDR1 and CDR2: MDHEN, SYDVKM. There are 15 residues in the CDR3. The ends were cut back, 7 bases at V and 0 bases at J, with 13 bases in the middle. CDR3 loop: CASTRRGSSYNEQFF. CDR3 nucleotides: TGTGCCAGCACCCGCCGGGGGAGCTCCTACAATGAGCAGTTCTTC.

About this clonotype: At one end, the junction sequence differs from germline, possibly due to a read error. The chain uses TRBV5-8 and TRBJ2-1; D call uncertain. Per germline, CDR1 SGHTS and CDR2 YDEGEE. The CDR3 is 11 residues long. In DNA form, the CDR3 reads TGTGCCCGCAGCCTATACGATGAGCAGTTCTTC. It encodes CARSLYDEQFF.

Within the sample, this clonotype is medium-sized. This sequence joins TRBV20-1 and TRBJ2-2; no firm D call. From germline, CDR1 is DFQATT and CDR2 SNEGSKA (reference sequence). The V end lost 3 bases, the J end lost 3 bases, and 8 bases lay between the germline ends. The CDR3 is made up of 13 amino acids. CDR3 amino acids: CSASPFYTGELFF. In DNA, the CDR3 is TGCAGTGCTAGCCCTTTTTACACCGGGGAGCTGTTTTTT.

This clonotype was found many times. The V gene is TRBV3-1, the J gene TRBJ2-1; D gene uncertain. The V and J ends lost 1 base and 7 bases respectively, with 5 bases between them. In germline, CDR1 is LGHDT, CDR2 YNNKEL (reference sequence). The CDR3 has 12 amino acids. This CDR3 reads CASSQGANEQFF. DNA for the CDR3: TGTGCCAGCAGCCAAGGAGCAAATGAGCAGTTCTTC.

This chain joins TRBV2 and TRBJ2-7; D remains ambiguous. The CDR3 loop spans 13 amino acids. CDR1 and CDR2 from the germline V gene are SNHLY and FYNNEI. The V and J ends lost 0 bases and 3 bases respectively, with 6 bases between them. This CDR3 reads CASSEALHYEQYF. CDR3 DNA sequence: TGTGCCAGCAGTGAAGCGCTTCACTACGAGCAGTACTTC. Based on the CDR3 plus reference TRBV2 and TRBJ2-7, the full variable domain is EPEVTQTPSHQVTQMGQEVILRCVPISNHLYFYWYRQILGQKVEFLVSFYNNEISEKSEIFDDQFSVERPDGSNFTLKIRSTKLEDSAMYFCASSEALHYEQYFGPGTRLTVT.

This clonotype showed up many times. The chain links TRBV28 to TRBJ2-5; D is perhaps TRBD1 (6 bases). This CDR3 is built from 13 residues. V lost 8 bases and J lost 10, with 20 bases in between. Looked up from germline, CDR1 is MDHEN and CDR2 is SYDVKM. CDR3: CASRVGAYGDQYF. CDR3 coding DNA: TGTGCCAGCCGGGTGGGGGCGTATGGTGACCAGTACTTC.

This clonotype was seen ten or more times. CDR3 sequence reads: CASTPGQGFSGELFF. As DNA, the CDR3 is TGTGCCAGCACACCGGGACAGGGATTTTCCGGGGAGCTGTTTTTT. The rearrangement uses TRBV11-2 and TRBJ2-2; 9 nucleotides match TRBD1. Germline V gene data show CDR1 as SGHAT and CDR2 as FQNNGV. V lost 7 bases and J lost 6; bases outside the gene matches: 9. The CDR3 is 15 amino acids.